Listed below are T cell receptor beta chains from one sample, sequenced in a study of cytomegalovirus exposure and HLA in healthy donors. Profiling relied on immunoSEQ multiplex PCR, and the TCRdb table lists in-frame clones only, not all of them. The sample yields about 140,000 clones, around 70% seen once. The specimen was PBMCs. Receptors originate from a woman in her twenties or thirties in good health and CMV-seronegative. CDR3s leave out the opening cysteine and the closing phenylalanine or tryptophan.

j_call | v_call | cdr3_aa
TRBJ2-5 | TRBV19 | ASSYTGGGGTQY
TRBJ2-2 | TRBV28 | ASSLATGGTGELF
TRBJ1-4 | TRBV27 | ASSRLPHSATNEKLF
TRBJ1-2 | TRBV27 | ASSGPGRGGYT
. | TRBV29-1 | SVWSGSYEQY
TRBJ1-2 | TRBV6-5 | ASSVDRGSSRGYT
TRBJ1-2 | TRBV9 | ASSVVQGNYGYT
TRBJ1-2 | TRBV18 | ASSHEQVLGYGYT
TRBJ2-5 | TRBV18 | ASSLTPVQETQY
TRBJ1-3 | TRBV30 | AWSVPGYKQLYGNTIY
TRBJ2-5 | TRBV19 | ASSDRGSLKTQY
TRBJ1-5 | TRBV19 | ASTDRGLNQPQH
TRBJ2-1 | TRBV2 | ASSGRRGTSYNEQF
TRBJ1-4 | TRBV30 | AWSDGTGAEKLF
TRBJ2-7 | TRBV18 | ASSPGVSGGPGEQY
TRBJ1-4 | TRBV28 | ASFLNEKLF
TRBJ2-1 | TRBV5-4 | ASSSLAGEFNEQF
TRBJ1-1 | TRBV28 | ASSYDRGNEAF
TRBJ1-4 | TRBV19 | ASSIQGGSNEKLF
TRBJ1-6 | TRBV2 | ASLDGQFSPLH
TRBJ1-2 | TRBV11-2 | ASSLQQGAGYT
TRBJ1-3 | TRBV5-5 | ASSLTGLGNTIY
TRBJ2-3 | TRBV19 | ASSIGGGARPDTQY
TRBJ2-3 | TRBV9 | ASSPGLAGGQGTQY
TRBJ2-2 | TRBV6-1 | ASSRTGVRAGELF
TRBJ2-7 | TRBV15 | ASPRGRVPLEQY
TRBJ1-4 | TRBV7-2 | ASSSRLLEKLF
TRBJ2-3 | TRBV19 | ASQRSSSTDTQY
TRBJ1-5 | TRBV10-3 | AISEVSANQPQH
TRBJ1-3 | TRBV18 | ASSPLRTVNSGNTIY
TRBJ1-2 | TRBV5-1 | ASSPGLYYGYT
TRBJ1-2 | TRBV19 | ASTRARNYGYT
TRBJ1-6 | TRBV28 | ASNQVGAPLNSPLH
TRBJ2-7 | TRBV23-1 | ASSQSEVEGAIYEQY
TRBJ2-2 | TRBV6-1 | ASSRSTVNTGELF
TRBJ1-2 | TRBV7-2 | AGSLALRGQGSGYT
TRBJ2-5 | TRBV6-5 | ASRAQPGVGETQY
TRBJ1-4 | TRBV5-1 | ASRLDGQGAEKLF
TRBJ2-3 | TRBV28 | ASQQSGSTYKNTDTQY
TRBJ2-3 | TRBV27 | ASSSGRRGPVLDTQY
TRBJ2-3 | TRBV9 | ASSAGLLDTQY
TRBJ2-7 | TRBV10-3 | AISGRRDNPPYEQY
TRBJ2-5 | TRBV5-6 | ASSLVGLGGETQY
TRBJ1-5 | TRBV19 | ASSINPGTDNQPQH
TRBJ2-3 | TRBV9 | ASSFSGLADTQY
TRBJ2-3 | TRBV7-9 | ASTRGGTDTQY
TRBJ1-1 | TRBV6-5 | ASSYAEAGGAEAF
TRBJ1-4 | TRBV5-4 | ASSQAQGRLNEKLF
TRBJ1-1 | TRBV5-1 | ASSLEQHTEAF
TRBJ1-2 | TRBV9 | ASSVDSGTGYPNYGYT